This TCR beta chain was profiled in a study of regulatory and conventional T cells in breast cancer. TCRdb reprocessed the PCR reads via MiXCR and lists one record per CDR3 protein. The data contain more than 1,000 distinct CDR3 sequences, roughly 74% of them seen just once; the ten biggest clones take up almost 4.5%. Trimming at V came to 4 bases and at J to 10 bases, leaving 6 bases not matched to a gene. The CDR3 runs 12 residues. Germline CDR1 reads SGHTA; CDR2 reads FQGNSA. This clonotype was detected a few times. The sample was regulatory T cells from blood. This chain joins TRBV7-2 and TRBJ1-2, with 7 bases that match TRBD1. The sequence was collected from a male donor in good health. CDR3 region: CASSYDRADYTF. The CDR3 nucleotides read TGTGCCAGCAGCTACGACAGGGCGGACTACACCTTC.